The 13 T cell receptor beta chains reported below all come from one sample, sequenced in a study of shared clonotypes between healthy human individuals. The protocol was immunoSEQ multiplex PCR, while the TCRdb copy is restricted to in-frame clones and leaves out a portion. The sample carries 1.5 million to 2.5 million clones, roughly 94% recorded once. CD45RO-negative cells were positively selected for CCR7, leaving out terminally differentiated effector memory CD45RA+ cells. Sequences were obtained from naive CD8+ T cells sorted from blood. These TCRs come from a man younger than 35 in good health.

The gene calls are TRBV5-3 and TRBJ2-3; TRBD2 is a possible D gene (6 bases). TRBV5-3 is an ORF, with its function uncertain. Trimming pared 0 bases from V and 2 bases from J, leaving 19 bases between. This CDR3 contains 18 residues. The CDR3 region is CARSLEASATLNTDTQYF. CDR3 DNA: TGTGCCAGAAGCTTGGAGGCTAGCGCAACCCTTAACACAGATACGCAGTATTTT.

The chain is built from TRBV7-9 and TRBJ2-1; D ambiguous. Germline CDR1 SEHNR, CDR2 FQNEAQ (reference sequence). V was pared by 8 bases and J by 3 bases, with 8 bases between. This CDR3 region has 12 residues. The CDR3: CASVTDYNEQFF. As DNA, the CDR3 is TGTGCCAGCGTAACGGACTACAATGAGCAGTTCTTC.

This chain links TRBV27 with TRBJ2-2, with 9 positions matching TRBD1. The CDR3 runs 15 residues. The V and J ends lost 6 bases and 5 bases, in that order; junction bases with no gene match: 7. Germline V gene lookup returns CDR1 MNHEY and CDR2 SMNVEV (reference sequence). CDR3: CASRPTGGLTGELFF. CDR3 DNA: TGTGCCAGCAGGCCGACAGGGGGTTTGACCGGGGAGCTGTTTTTT.

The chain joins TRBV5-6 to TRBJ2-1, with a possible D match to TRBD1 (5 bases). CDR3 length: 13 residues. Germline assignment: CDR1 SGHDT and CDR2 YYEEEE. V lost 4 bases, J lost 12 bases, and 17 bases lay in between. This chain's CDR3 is CASSVGRGTWQFF. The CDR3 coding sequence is TGTGCCAGCAGCGTCGGAAGGGGAACCTGGCAGTTCTTC.

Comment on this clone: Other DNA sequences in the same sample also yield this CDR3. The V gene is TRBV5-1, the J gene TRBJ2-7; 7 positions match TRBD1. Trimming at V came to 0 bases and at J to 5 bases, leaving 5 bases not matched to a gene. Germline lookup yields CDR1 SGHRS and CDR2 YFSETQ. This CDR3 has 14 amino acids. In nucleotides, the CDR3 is TGCGCCAGCAGCTTGGGACAGGGCATCCACGAGCAGTACTTC. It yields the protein CASSLGQGIHEQYF.

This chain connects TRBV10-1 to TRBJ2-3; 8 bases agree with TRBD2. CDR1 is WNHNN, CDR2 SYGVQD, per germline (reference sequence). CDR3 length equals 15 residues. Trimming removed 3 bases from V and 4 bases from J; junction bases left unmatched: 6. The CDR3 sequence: CASSEGTSSSDTQYF. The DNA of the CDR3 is TGCGCCAGCAGTGAAGGGACTAGTAGCTCAGATACGCAGTATTTT.

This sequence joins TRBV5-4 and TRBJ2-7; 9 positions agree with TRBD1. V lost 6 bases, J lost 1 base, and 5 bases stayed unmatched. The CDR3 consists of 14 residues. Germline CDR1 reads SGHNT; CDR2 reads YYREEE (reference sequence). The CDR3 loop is CASTNGQGSYEQYF. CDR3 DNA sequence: TGTGCCAGCACCAATGGACAGGGGTCCTACGAGCAGTACTTC. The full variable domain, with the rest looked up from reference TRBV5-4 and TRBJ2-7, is ETGVTQSPTHLIKTRGQQVTLRCSSQSGHNTVSWYQQALGQGPQFIFQYYREEENGRGNFPPRFSGLQFPNYSSELNVNALELDDSALYLCASTNGQGSYEQYFGPGTRLTVT.

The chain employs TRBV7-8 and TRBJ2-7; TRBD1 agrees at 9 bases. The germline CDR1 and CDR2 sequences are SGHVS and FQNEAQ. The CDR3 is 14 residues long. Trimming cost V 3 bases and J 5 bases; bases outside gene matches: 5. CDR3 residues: CASSLTGGYHEQYF. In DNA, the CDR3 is TGTGCCAGCAGCTTGACAGGGGGGTACCACGAGCAGTACTTC.

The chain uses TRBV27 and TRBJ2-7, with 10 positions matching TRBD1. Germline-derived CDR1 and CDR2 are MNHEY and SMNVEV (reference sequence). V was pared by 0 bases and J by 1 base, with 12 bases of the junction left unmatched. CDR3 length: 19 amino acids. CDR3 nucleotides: TGTGCCAGCAGTTTATCGAGGGGGCCAGGGACAGGGGTTTCCTACGAGCAGTACTTC. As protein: CASSLSRGPGTGVSYEQYF.

The CDR3 region is CASSEGGATYNEQFF. The CDR3 nucleotides are TGTGCCAGCAGTGAAGGGGGAGCAACCTACAATGAGCAGTTCTTC. The V and J genes are TRBV2 and TRBJ2-1, with D possibly matching TRBD2 (5 bases). This CDR3 region has 15 residues. CDR1 is SNHLY, CDR2 FYNNEI, per germline. V was shortened by 1 base and J by 2 bases, with 9 bases between the two germline ends. Filled out from reference TRBV2 and TRBJ2-1, the complete variable domain reads EPEVTQTPSHQVTQMGQEVILRCVPISNHLYFYWYRQILGQKVEFLVSFYNNEISEKSEIFDDQFSVERPDGSNFTLKIRSTKLEDSAMYFCASSEGGATYNEQFFGPGTRLTVL.

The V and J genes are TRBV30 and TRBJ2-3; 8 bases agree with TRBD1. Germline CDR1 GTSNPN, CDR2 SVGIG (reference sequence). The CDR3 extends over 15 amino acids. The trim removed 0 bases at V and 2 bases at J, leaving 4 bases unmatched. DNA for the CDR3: TGTGCCTGGAGTGTGACAGGGGCCAACACAGATACGCAGTATTTT. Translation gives CAWSVTGANTDTQYF.

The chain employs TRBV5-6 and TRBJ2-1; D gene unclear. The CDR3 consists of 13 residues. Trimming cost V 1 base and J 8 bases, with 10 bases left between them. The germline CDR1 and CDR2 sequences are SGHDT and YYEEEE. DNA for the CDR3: TGTGCCAGCAGCTTGCCTAGTAGCTATGAGCAGTTCTTC. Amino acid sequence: CASSLPSSYEQFF.

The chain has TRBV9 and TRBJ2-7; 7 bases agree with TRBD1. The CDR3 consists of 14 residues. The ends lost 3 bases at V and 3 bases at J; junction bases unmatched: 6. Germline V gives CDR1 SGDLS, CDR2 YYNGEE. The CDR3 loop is CASSGRQGFYEQYF. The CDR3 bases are TGTGCCAGCAGCGGAAGACAGGGTTTCTACGAGCAGTACTTC. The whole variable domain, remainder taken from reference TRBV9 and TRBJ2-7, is DSGVTQTPKHLITATGQRVTLRCSPRSGDLSVYWYQQSLDQGLQFLIQYYNGEERAKGNILERFSAQQFPDLHSELNLSSLELGDSALYFCASSGRQGFYEQYFGPGTRLTVT.